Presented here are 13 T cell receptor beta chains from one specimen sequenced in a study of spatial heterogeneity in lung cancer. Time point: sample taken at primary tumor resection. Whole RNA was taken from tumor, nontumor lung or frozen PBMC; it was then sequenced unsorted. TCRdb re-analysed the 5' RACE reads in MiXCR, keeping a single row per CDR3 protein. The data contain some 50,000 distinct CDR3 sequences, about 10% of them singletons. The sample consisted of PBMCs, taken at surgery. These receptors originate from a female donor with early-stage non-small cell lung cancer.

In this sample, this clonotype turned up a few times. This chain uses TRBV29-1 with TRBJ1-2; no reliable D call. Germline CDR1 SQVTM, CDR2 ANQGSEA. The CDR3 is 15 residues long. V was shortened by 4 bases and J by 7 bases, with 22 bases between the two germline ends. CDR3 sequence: CSVGEPSSKWSGYTF. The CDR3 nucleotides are TGCAGCGTTGGGGAGCCCTCCTCAAAATGGAGTGGCTACACCTTC.

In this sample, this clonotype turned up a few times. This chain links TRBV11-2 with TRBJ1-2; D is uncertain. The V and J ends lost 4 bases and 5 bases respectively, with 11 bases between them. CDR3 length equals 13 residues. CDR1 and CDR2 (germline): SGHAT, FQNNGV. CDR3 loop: CASSSRTNYGYTF. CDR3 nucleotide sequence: TGTGCCAGCAGCTCTCGGACGAATTATGGCTACACCTTC.

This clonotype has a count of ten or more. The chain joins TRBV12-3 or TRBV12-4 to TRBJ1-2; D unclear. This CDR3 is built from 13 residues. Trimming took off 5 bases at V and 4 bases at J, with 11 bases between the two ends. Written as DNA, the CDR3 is TGTGCCAGCAGTCAACGAGGCGGCTATGGCTACACCTTC. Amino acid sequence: CASSQRGGYGYTF.

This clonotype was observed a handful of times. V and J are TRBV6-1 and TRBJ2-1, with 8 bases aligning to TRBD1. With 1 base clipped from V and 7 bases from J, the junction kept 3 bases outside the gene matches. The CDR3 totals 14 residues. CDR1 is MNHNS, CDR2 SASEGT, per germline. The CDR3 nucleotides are TGTGCCAGCAGTGAAGTGACAGGGGAAAATGAGCAGTTCTTC. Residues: CASSEVTGENEQFF.

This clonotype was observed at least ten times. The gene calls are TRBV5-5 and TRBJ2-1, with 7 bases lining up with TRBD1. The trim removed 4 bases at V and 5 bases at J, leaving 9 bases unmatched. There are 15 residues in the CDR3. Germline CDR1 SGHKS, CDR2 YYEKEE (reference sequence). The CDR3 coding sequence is TGTGCCAGCAGCACCCCAGGGGGATCCAACAATGAGCAGTTCTTC. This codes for CASSTPGGSNNEQFF.

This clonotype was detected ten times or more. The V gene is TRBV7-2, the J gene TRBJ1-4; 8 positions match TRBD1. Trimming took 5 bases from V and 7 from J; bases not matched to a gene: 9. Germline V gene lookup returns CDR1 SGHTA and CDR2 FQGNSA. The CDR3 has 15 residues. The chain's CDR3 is CASSLSQGGGEKLFF. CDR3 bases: TGTGCCAGCAGCCTATCACAGGGGGGAGGTGAAAAACTGTTTTTT.

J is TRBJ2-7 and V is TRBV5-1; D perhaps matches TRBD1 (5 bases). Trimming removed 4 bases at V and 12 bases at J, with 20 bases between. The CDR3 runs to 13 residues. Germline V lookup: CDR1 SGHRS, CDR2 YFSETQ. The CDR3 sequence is CASSPGGRGAAYF. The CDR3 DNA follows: TGCGCCAGCAGCCCCGGTGGTAGGGGCGCCGCGTACTTC. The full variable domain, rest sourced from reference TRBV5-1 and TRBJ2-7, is KAGVTQTPRYLIKTRGQQVTLSCSPISGHRSVSWYQQTPGQGLQFLFEYFSETQRNKGNFPGRFSGRQFSNSRSEMNVSTLELGDSALYLCASSPGGRGAAYFGPGTRLTVT.

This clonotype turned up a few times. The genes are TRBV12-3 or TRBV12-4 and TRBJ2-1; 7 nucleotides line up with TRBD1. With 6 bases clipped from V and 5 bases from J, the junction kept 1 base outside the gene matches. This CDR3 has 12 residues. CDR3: CASRGTDNEQFF. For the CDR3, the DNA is TGTGCCAGCAGAGGGACAGACAATGAGCAGTTCTTC.

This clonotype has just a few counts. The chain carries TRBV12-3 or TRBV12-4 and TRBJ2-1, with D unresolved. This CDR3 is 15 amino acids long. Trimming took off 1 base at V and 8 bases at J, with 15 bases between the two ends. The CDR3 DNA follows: TGTGCCAGCAGTTTAGTAGGATCCTCTAGGGATGAGCAGTTCTTC. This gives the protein CASSLVGSSRDEQFF.

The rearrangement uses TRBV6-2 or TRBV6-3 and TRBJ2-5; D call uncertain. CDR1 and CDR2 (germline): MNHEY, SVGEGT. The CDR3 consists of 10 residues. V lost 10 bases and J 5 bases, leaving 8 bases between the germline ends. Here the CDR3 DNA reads TGTGCCACCATCGGGGAGACCCAGTACTTC. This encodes CATIGETQYF.

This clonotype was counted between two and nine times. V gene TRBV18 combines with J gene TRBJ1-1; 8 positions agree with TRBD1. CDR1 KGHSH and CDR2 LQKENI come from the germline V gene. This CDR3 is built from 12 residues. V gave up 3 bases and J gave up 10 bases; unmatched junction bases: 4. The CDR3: CASSPQQGGAFF. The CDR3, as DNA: TGTGCCAGCTCACCTCAACAGGGGGGAGCTTTCTTT.

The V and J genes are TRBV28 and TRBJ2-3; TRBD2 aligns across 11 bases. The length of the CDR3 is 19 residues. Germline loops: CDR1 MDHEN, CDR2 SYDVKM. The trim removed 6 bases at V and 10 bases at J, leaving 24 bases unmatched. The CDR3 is CASSYILAGASSTHRSQYF. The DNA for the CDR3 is TGTGCCAGCAGCTACATACTAGCGGGGGCTTCATCAACGCACAGATCGCAGTATTTT.

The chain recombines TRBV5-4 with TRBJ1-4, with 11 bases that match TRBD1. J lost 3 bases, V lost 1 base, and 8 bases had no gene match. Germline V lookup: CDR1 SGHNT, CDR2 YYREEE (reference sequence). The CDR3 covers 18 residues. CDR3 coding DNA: TGTGCCAGCAGCTTGAAGGACAGGGGGCGCGGGGCTAATGAAAAACTGTTTTTT. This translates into CASSLKDRGRGANEKLFF.